This T cell receptor beta chain came from a study of OX40 agonist ivuxolimab in advanced cancers. Overall study findings and caveats: It was also the case that some nonresponders had low normalized T-cell clonal expansion.

A word on this clone: Its antigen is undetermined.

Clones were sequenced by immunoSEQ multiplex PCR, and TCRdb holds only the in-frame ones, with some missing. The repertoire holds roughly 64,000 clones, with roughly 80% as singletons. Trimming stripped 1 base from V and 9 bases from J, with 10 bases between. Germline V gene data show CDR1 as SGHTA and CDR2 as FQGNSA. The CDR3 is 12 amino acids. Sequenced here: CD4+ or CD8+ T cells sorted from blood, sampled in a trial of the OX40 agonist ivuxolimab. The source is an adult with an advanced solid tumor such as melanoma, head and neck, liver or kidney cancer. The gene calls are TRBV7-2 and TRBJ2-7; tentatively, D is TRBD1 (5 bases). The CDR3 nucleotides are TGTGCCAGCAGCTTAGTAGGGCAGGGGCAGTACTTC. Translation: CASSLVGQGQYF.